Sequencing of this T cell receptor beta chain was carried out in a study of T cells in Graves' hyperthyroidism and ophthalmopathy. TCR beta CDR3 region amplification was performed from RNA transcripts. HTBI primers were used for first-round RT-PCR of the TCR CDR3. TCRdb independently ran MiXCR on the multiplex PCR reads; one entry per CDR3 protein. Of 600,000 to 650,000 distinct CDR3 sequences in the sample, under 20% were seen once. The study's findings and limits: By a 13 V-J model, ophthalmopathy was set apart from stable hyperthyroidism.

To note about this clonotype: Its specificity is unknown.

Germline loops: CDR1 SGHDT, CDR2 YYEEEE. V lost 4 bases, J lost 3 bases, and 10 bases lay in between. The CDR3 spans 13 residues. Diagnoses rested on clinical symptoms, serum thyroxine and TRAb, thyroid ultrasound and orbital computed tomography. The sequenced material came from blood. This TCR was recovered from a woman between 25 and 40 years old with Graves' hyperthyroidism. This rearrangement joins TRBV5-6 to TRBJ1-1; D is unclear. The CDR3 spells CASSLSWHTEAFF. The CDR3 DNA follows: TGTGCCAGCAGCCTCTCTTGGCACACTGAAGCTTTCTTT.